This T cell receptor (beta chain) comes out of a study of patients and donors after allogeneic stem cell transplantation. In its sample, this clonotype was seen a few times. TCRdb itself ran the RT-PCR reads through MiXCR, one entry per CDR3 protein. The repertoire holds tens of thousands of distinct CDR3 sequences, with roughly 48% as singletons. From germline, CDR1 is KGHDR and CDR2 SFDVKD. The CDR3 is 19 amino acids. Trimming removed 3 bases from V and 0 bases from J; junction bases left unmatched: 9. This TCR derives from a human donor who was either an allogeneic HSCT recipient or a stem cell or donor lymphocyte infusion donor (not recorded which). It is not recorded whose cells these are; they may come from a transplant donor. The J gene is TRBJ2-1, the V gene TRBV24-1, with 11 bases aligning to TRBD2. The sample consisted of blood, either unsorted or a sorted T cell fraction (not recorded which). The CDR3 is CATSDQGLAGGVSYNEQFF. DNA of the CDR3: TGTGCCACCAGTGATCAAGGGCTAGCGGGAGGTGTCTCCTACAATGAGCAGTTCTTC.